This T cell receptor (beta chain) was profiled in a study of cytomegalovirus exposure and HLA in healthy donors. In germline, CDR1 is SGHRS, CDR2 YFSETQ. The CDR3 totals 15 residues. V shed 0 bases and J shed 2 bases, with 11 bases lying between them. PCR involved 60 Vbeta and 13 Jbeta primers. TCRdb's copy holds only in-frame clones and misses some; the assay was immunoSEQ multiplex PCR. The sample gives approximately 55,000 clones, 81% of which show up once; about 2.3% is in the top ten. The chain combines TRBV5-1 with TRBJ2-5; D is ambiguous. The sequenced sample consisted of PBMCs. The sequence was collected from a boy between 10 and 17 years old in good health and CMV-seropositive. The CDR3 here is CASSLGVEIQETQYF. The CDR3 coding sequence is TGCGCCAGCAGCTTGGGAGTCGAGATTCAAGAGACCCAGTACTTC.